This T cell receptor (beta chain) was captured in a study of blood T cell repertoires in COVID-19. On the study more broadly: Whether acute or convalescent, the COVID-19 samples came from the United States, Italy and Spain. From T cells, B-cell-depleted T cells, or PBMCs came the material, which was cDNA or gDNA.

The sample holds a few counts of this clone. Participants' reported clinical history set cohort assignment. Profiling relied on immunoSEQ multiplex PCR, and the TCRdb table lists in-frame clones only, not all of them. Here the sample spans about 350,000 clones, 87% being singletons. The source of this sequence is a woman younger than 45 who had recovered from COVID-19. Sequenced sample: PBMCs or T cells enriched from blood (not recorded which).

CDR3 DNA sequence: TGTGCCAGCAGCCAAGACCCGACAGGGGCCGGGGAGCTGTTTTTT. Translating gives CASSQDPTGAGELFF. The chain combines TRBV4-2 with TRBJ2-2, with 8 bases identical to TRBD1. Germline assignment: CDR1 LGHNA and CDR2 YNFKEQ. V lost 0 bases to trimming and J lost 6 bases; unmatched junction nucleotides: 3. The CDR3 is made up of 15 amino acids.